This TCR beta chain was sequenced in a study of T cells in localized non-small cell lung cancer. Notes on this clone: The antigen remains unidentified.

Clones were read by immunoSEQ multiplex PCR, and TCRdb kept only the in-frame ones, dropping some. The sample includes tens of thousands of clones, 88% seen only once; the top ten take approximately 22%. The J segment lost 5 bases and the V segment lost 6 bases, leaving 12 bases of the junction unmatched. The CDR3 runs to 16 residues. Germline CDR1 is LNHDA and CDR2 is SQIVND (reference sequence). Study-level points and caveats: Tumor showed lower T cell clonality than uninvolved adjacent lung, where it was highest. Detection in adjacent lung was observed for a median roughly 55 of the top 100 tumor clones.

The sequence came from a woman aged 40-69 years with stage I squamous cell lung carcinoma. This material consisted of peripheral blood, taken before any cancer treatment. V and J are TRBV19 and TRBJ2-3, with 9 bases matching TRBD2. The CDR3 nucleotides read TGTGCCAGTAGGAGCCCGACCCTAGCGGGGAGAGATACGCAGTATTTT. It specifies CASRSPTLAGRDTQYF.